What follows are 32 T cell receptor beta chains derived from one specimen sequenced in a study of T-cell memory formation after mild COVID-19. TCRdb reprocessed the 5' RACE reads with MiXCR, giving one entry per CDR3 protein. Found here are about 200,000 distinct CDR3 sequences, 7.5% to 10% of them singletons; the top ten hold around 3.3%. Sequenced material: PBMCs or a T cell subset sorted from them (not recorded which). These receptor sequences come from a man aged 18 to 29 who had mild COVID-19 (a few samples of this study predate the infection). Cell type and time point are not known.

The chain is built from TRBV4-2 and TRBJ1-1, with D maybe TRBD1 (6 bases). The CDR3 runs 15 residues. The V end was cut by 6 bases, the J end by 2 bases, with 16 bases between. Germline V gene data show CDR1 as LGHNA and CDR2 as YNFKEQ. CDR3 amino acids: CASRWGQASNTEAFF. CDR3 nucleotide sequence: TGTGCCAGCAGGTGGGGGCAGGCCTCCAACACTGAAGCTTTCTTT.

This rearrangement joins TRBV29-1 to TRBJ1-2, with unresolved D. Germline V gene lookup returns CDR1 SQVTM and CDR2 ANQGSEA. The CDR3 is 11 amino acids. Trimming removed 4 bases from V and 8 bases from J, with 11 bases in between. This CDR3 reads CSVARVWGYTF. The CDR3 DNA sequence: TGCAGCGTTGCCCGGGTTTGGGGCTACACCTTC.

The gene calls are TRBV7-9 and TRBJ2-7; no clear D gene. CDR1 and CDR2 from the germline V gene are SEHNR and FQNEAQ (reference sequence). Trimming took 8 bases from V and 3 from J, leaving 8 bases between them. CDR3 length equals 11 residues. CDR3 nucleotides: TGTGCCAGCGGCCCCTACTACGAGCAGTACTTC. Its translation: CASGPYYEQYF.

This clonotype was recorded a few times. This sequence joins TRBV5-1 and TRBJ2-2; TRBD2 might be the D (5 bases). The CDR3 extends over 14 amino acids. Germline lookup yields CDR1 SGHRS and CDR2 YFSETQ. Trimming stripped 0 bases from V and 6 bases from J, with 9 bases between. CDR3 protein: CASSLVLDPGELFF. In DNA, the CDR3 is TGCGCCAGCAGCTTGGTACTAGATCCCGGGGAGCTGTTTTTT.

In this sample, this clonotype turned up a few times. The chain is built from TRBV5-5 and TRBJ2-7, with a weak D call TRBD2 (6 bases). Germline V gene data show CDR1 as SGHKS and CDR2 as YYEKEE (reference sequence). V was clipped by 2 bases and J by 4 bases, with 13 bases between them. CDR3 size: 14 residues. CDR3 region: CASSFRDGSYEQYF. CDR3 sequence (DNA): TGTGCCAGCAGCTTTCGGGACGGGAGTTACGAGCAGTACTTC.

This clonotype was detected only a few times. The gene calls are TRBV11-2 and TRBJ1-2; D call uncertain. Germline loops: CDR1 SGHAT, CDR2 FQNNGV. V lost 1 base, J lost 6 bases, and 15 bases lay in between. The CDR3 length is 15 residues. Written as DNA, the CDR3 is TGTGCCAGCAGCTTAGGATCTCTTCGCGGCGATGGCTACACCTTC. Amino acids: CASSLGSLRGDGYTF.

V usage is TRBV4-2 and J usage is TRBJ1-6, with D tentatively TRBD1 (5 bases). This CDR3 contains 15 residues. Germline CDR1 LGHNA, CDR2 YNFKEQ. V was pared by 0 bases and J by 8 bases, with 11 bases between. CDR3 nucleotide sequence: TGTGCCAGCAGCCAAGACGGGGCCAGGGATTCACCCCTCCACTTT. Protein product: CASSQDGARDSPLHF.

Ten or more counts support this clonotype. The chain recombines TRBV5-6 with TRBJ2-3; 7 nucleotides match TRBD2. This CDR3 has 15 amino acids. CDR1 and CDR2 (germline): SGHDT, YYEEEE. V was clipped by 0 bases and J by 3 bases; unmatched bases: 4. The chain's CDR3 is CASSLVGGMTDTQYF. The CDR3 DNA follows: TGTGCCAGCAGCTTGGTCGGGGGGATGACAGATACGCAGTATTTT.

This clonotype came up many times. This chain connects TRBV6-2 or TRBV6-3 to TRBJ2-7, with 7 nucleotides matching TRBD2. Germline lookup yields CDR1 MNHEY and CDR2 SVGEGT. The CDR3 loop spans 14 amino acids. V was clipped by 6 bases and J by 2 bases; unmatched bases: 7. CDR3 sequence reads: CASRLAGSAYEQYF. The CDR3 DNA reads TGTGCCAGCAGGTTAGCGGGTTCGGCCTACGAGCAGTACTTC.

There are many counts of this clonotype. The genes are TRBV19 and TRBJ1-2; D is unclear. The length of the CDR3 is 12 residues. V was pared by 3 bases and J by 4 bases, with 6 bases between. Germline assignment: CDR1 LNHDA and CDR2 SQIVND (reference sequence). The CDR3 nucleotides are TGTGCCAGTAGTATTCGGAGCTATGGCTACACCTTC. This encodes CASSIRSYGYTF.

This clonotype was seen many times. The genes are TRBV2 and TRBJ2-7; maybe TRBD1 (5 bases). The V gene's germline CDR1 is SNHLY and CDR2 FYNNEI. This CDR3 has 16 residues. V lost 0 bases, J lost 0 bases, and 12 bases lay in between. DNA of the CDR3: TGTGCCAGCAGTGAAGCCCGGACATACTTCTCCTACGAGCAGTACGTC. It codes for CASSEARTYFSYEQYV.

This sequence joins TRBV4-1 and TRBJ1-2; weak D call: TRBD1 (5 bases). The germline V gene has CDR1 MGHRA and CDR2 YSYEKL. Trimming removed 5 bases at V and 4 bases at J, with 14 bases between. This CDR3 spans 14 amino acids. CDR3 DNA sequence: TGCGCCAGCAGCGAGCCGGGACGTTTCTATGGCTACACCTTC. This translates into CASSEPGRFYGYTF.

The J gene is TRBJ1-1, the V gene TRBV6-5; possible D gene TRBD1, 6 bases. The CDR3 totals 14 residues. The V gene's germline CDR1 is MNHEY and CDR2 SVGAGI. V lost 2 bases to trimming and J lost 3 bases, with 10 bases between them. CDR3 DNA sequence: TGTGCCAGCAGTTACGGGGACATACACACTGAAGCTTTCTTT. Amino acids: CASSYGDIHTEAFF.

V gene TRBV5-1 combines with J gene TRBJ2-1, with D perhaps given as TRBD1 or TRBD2 (5 bases each). The CDR3 has 15 amino acids. From germline, CDR1 is SGHRS and CDR2 YFSETQ. V lost 4 bases and J 0 bases, leaving 11 bases between the germline ends. The CDR3 DNA reads TGCGCCAGCAGCCCCGAGGGGAGCTCCTACAATGAGCAGTTCTTC. This translates into CASSPEGSSYNEQFF.

This clonotype came up a few times. This chain uses TRBV12-3 or TRBV12-4 with TRBJ2-1; TRBD1 matches 7 bases. Losses at the gene ends were 5 bases for V and 5 bases for J; bases not matched to a gene: 9. This CDR3 is 15 amino acids long. CDR3 nucleotides: TGTGCCAGCAGTCCCGCGACAGGGCATCACAATGAGCAGTTCTTC. Amino acid sequence: CASSPATGHHNEQFF.

V is TRBV5-1 and J is TRBJ1-2, with D hard to call. The CDR3 is made up of 14 amino acids. Between the trimmed V and J ends, which lost 5 bases and 0 bases, there was a span of 11 bases. Germline lookup yields CDR1 SGHRS and CDR2 YFSETQ. The CDR3 sequence is CASRIQVTNYGYTF. CDR3 DNA: TGCGCCAGCAGGATACAAGTAACTAACTATGGCTACACCTTC.

This clonotype appeared a few times. V is TRBV13 and J is TRBJ2-5; maybe TRBD1 (6 bases). The CDR3 sequence is 16 residues long. Germline assignment: CDR1 PRHDT and CDR2 FYEKMQ (reference sequence). Trimming stripped 5 bases from V and 3 bases from J, with 19 bases between. The chain's CDR3 is CASSLRQDPGKETQYF. The CDR3 nucleotides read TGTGCCAGCAGCCTCCGACAGGACCCCGGGAAAGAGACCCAGTACTTC.

This rearrangement joins TRBV10-3 to TRBJ2-1; either TRBD1 or TRBD2 may supply D (6 bases each). Germline V gene sequence: CDR1 ENHRY, CDR2 SYGVKD. The CDR3 runs to 15 residues. Trimming removed 4 bases from V and 3 bases from J, with 13 bases in between. DNA of the CDR3: TGTGCCATCAGTGTGTCGGGGGCGGTCTACAATGAGCAGTTCTTC. Amino acid sequence: CAISVSGAVYNEQFF.

The chain is built from TRBV5-4 and TRBJ2-3; 8 bases agree with TRBD2. The CDR3 spans 15 residues. The trim removed 4 bases at V and 2 bases at J, leaving 6 bases unmatched. Germline V CDR1 and CDR2: SGHNT, YYREEE (reference sequence). This CDR3 reads CASSPPGLDTDTQYF. CDR3 DNA sequence: TGTGCCAGCAGCCCACCGGGACTAGACACAGATACGCAGTATTTT.

In its sample, this clonotype was seen a few times. This rearrangement joins TRBV10-3 to TRBJ2-7; the match to TRBD2 covers 7 bases. The J segment lost 1 base and the V segment lost 0 bases, leaving 3 bases of the junction unmatched. This CDR3 spans 15 amino acids. Germline V CDR1 and CDR2: ENHRY, SYGVKD. This CDR3 is CAISESRGKSYEQYF. The CDR3 coding sequence is TGTGCCATCAGTGAGTCGCGGGGGAAATCCTACGAGCAGTACTTC.

The rearrangement joins TRBV9 to TRBJ1-1; D is unclear. The CDR3 totals 13 residues. Germline CDR1 SGDLS, CDR2 YYNGEE. V gave up 0 bases and J gave up 5 bases, with 8 bases separating them. The CDR3 region is CASSVDFRTEAFF. The CDR3 DNA reads as TGTGCCAGCAGCGTAGATTTTAGGACTGAAGCTTTCTTT.

The sample holds a few counts of this clonotype. This chain links TRBV20-1 with TRBJ2-2; D is unresolved. V was clipped by 1 base and J by 1 base, with 7 bases between them. CDR1 is DFQATT, CDR2 SNEGSKA, per germline (reference sequence). The CDR3 sequence is 14 residues long. For the CDR3, the DNA is TGCAGTGCTAGAGTACGCGGGAACACCGGGGAGCTGTTTTTT. Translating it yields CSARVRGNTGELFF.

This clonotype occurred a few times. The CDR3 loop reads CASSLTGTNGYTF. For the CDR3, the DNA is TGTGCCAGCAGCCTGACAGGGACTAATGGCTACACCTTC. V usage is TRBV28 and J usage is TRBJ1-2, with 7 bases aligning to TRBD1. The CDR3 loop spans 13 amino acids. J lost 6 bases, V lost 6 bases, and 7 bases had no gene match. Germline lookup yields CDR1 MDHEN and CDR2 SYDVKM.

The chain carries TRBV6-1 and TRBJ1-1; D is unresolved. Germline CDR1 is MNHNS and CDR2 is SASEGT. V was pared by 0 bases and J by 10 bases, with 3 bases between. This CDR3 is 10 amino acids long. CDR3 bases: TGTGCCAGCAGTGAAGCTAGAGCTTTCTTT. It codes for CASSEARAFF.

This CDR3 reads CASRGRDTYEQYV. Written as DNA, the CDR3 is TGTGCCAGCAGGGGCCGGGACACCTACGAGCAGTACGTC. V gene TRBV6-5 combines with J gene TRBJ2-7; the D gene is possibly TRBD1 (6 bases). The CDR3 runs to 13 residues. Germline CDR1 MNHEY, CDR2 SVGAGI. The V gene lost 6 bases and the J gene lost 2 bases, with 11 bases spanning the gap.

This clonotype was counted once. The chain has TRBV18 and TRBJ1-6; no clear D gene. V lost 6 bases to trimming and J lost 0 bases, with 12 bases between them. This CDR3 comprises 16 residues. CDR1 is KGHSH, CDR2 LQKENI, per germline. CDR3 in amino acids: CASSPTPSSYNSPLHF. The CDR3 nucleotides read TGTGCCAGCTCTCCGACACCCAGCTCCTATAATTCACCCCTCCACTTT.

In its sample, this clonotype was seen a few times. The rearrangement joins TRBV4-3 to TRBJ1-4, with D possibly TRBD1 on 5 matching bases. There are 16 residues in the CDR3. Trimming shortened V by 0 bases and J by 3 bases, and 11 bases separated the two germline ends. The germline CDR1 and CDR2 sequences are LGHNA and YSLEER. The DNA for the CDR3 is TGCGCCAGCAGCCAAGAGCACAGGACGTCTAATGAAAAACTGTTTTTT. The encoded protein is CASSQEHRTSNEKLFF.

The table lists this clonotype with many counts. The chain employs TRBV7-2 and TRBJ1-5; a weak D match, TRBD1 (6 bases). Germline V lookup: CDR1 SGHTA, CDR2 FQGNSA. V shed 5 bases and J shed 7 bases, with 9 bases lying between them. This CDR3 spans 12 amino acids. This CDR3 reads CASSKGGQPQHF. The CDR3 DNA reads TGTGCCAGCAGCAAGGGGGGACAGCCCCAGCATTTT.

The rearrangement uses TRBV30 and TRBJ1-6, with unresolved D. CDR1 is GTSNPN and CDR2 is SVGIG in the germline V gene (reference sequence). Trimming removed 2 bases from V and 10 bases from J, with 6 bases in between. CDR3 length: 11 amino acids. This CDR3 reads CAWSLSSPLHF. CDR3 nucleotide sequence: TGTGCCTGGAGTTTAAGCTCACCCCTCCACTTT.

This clonotype appeared a few times. This chain uses TRBV28 with TRBJ1-2; D call uncertain. CDR1 is MDHEN and CDR2 is SYDVKM in the germline V gene. Trimming removed 3 bases from V and 7 bases from J, with 6 bases in between. The CDR3 spans 11 residues. The CDR3 DNA follows: TGTGCCAGCAGTTTGGGTTTTGGCTACACCTTC. This translates into CASSLGFGYTF.

This chain uses TRBV9 with TRBJ1-3, with 7 bases identical to TRBD1. V shed 3 bases, J shed 4 bases, and the junction held 10 bases outside the gene matches. CDR3 length: 16 amino acids. CDR1 is SGDLS, CDR2 YYNGEE, per germline. The CDR3, as DNA: TGTGCCAGCAGCGCCGCCCTTCAGGGGGGAGGAAACACCATATATTTT. Translating gives CASSAALQGGGNTIYF.

This sequence joins TRBV7-9 and TRBJ1-2; D gene uncertain. Germline CDR1 and CDR2: SEHNR and FQNEAQ (reference sequence). The CDR3 spans 14 residues. V was clipped by 3 bases and J by 5 bases, with 13 bases between them. The CDR3 DNA sequence: TGTGCCAGCAGCTTTAATCGGTTTGGGTATGGCTACACCTTC. Its translation is CASSFNRFGYGYTF.